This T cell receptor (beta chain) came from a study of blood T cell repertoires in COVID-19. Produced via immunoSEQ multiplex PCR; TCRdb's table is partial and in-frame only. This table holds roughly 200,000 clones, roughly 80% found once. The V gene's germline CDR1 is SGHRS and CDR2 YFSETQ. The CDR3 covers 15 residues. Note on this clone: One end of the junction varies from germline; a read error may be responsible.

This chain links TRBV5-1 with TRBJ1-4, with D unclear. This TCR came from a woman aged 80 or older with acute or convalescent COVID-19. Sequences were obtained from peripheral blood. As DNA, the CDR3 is TGCGCCAGCAGCTTGGGGCGGCCAACTATTGAAAAACTGTTTTTT. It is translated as CASSLGRPTIEKLFF.